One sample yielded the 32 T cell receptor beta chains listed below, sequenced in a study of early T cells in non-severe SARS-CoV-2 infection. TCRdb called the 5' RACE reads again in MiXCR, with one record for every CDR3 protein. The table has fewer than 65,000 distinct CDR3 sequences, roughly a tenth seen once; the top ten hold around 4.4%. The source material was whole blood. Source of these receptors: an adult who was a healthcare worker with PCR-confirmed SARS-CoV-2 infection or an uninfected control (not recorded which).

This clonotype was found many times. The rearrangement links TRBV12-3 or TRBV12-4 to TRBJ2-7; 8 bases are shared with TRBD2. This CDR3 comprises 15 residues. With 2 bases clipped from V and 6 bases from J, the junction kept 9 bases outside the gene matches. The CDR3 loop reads CASSLKRGPPGEQYF. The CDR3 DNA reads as TGTGCCAGCAGTTTAAAGCGGGGGCCTCCTGGCGAGCAGTACTTC.

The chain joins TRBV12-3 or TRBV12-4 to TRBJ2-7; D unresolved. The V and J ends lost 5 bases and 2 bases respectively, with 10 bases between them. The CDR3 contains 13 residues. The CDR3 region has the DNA TGTGCCAGCAGTACTGGACCGGCCTACGAGCAGTACTTC. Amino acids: CASSTGPAYEQYF.

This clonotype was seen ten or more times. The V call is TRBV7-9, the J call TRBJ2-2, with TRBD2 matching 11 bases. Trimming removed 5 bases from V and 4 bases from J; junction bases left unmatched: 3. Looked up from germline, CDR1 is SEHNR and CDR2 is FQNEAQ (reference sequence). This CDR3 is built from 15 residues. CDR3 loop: CASSPGTSGTGELFF. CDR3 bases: TGTGCCAGCAGCCCGGGGACTAGCGGCACCGGGGAGCTGTTTTTT.

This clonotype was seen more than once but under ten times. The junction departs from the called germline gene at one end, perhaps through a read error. For the CDR3, the DNA is TGTGCCGGCAGCCGGACGCGGGATCAGCCCCAGCATTTT. As protein: CAGSRTRDQPQHF. This chain connects TRBV5-5 to TRBJ1-5; D remains unclear. CDR1 is SGHKS and CDR2 is YYEKEE in the germline V gene (reference sequence). The CDR3 is 13 amino acids.

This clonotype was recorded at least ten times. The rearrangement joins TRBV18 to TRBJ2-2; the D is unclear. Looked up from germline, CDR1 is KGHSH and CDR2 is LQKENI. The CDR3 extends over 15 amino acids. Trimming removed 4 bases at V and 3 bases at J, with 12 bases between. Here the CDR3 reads CASSRIMAHTGELFF. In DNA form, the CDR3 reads TGTGCCAGCTCACGTATAATGGCGCACACCGGGGAGCTGTTTTTT.

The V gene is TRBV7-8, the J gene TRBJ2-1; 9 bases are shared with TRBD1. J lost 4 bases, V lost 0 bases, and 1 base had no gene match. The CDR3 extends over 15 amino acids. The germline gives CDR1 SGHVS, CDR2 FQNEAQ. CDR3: CASSLAGQGYNEQFF. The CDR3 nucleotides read TGTGCCAGCAGCTTAGCGGGACAGGGTTACAATGAGCAGTTCTTC.

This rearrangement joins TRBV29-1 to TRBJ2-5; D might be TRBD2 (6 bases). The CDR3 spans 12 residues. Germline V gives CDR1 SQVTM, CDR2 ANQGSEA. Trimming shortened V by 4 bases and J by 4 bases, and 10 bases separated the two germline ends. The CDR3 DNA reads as TGCAGCGTTGTTTCCGGGGGAGAGACCCAGTACTTC. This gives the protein CSVVSGGETQYF.

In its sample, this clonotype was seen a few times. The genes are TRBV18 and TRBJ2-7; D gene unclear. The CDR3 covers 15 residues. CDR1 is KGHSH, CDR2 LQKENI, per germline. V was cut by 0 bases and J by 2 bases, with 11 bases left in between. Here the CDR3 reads CASSPPLSGAYEQYF. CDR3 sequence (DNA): TGTGCCAGCTCACCACCTCTCTCAGGAGCCTACGAGCAGTACTTC. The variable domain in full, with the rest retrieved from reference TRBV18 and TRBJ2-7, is NAGVMQNPRHLVRRRGQEARLRCSPMKGHSHVYWYRQLPEEGLKFMVYLQKENIIDESGMPKERFSAEFPKEGPSILRIQQVVRGDSAAYFCASSPPLSGAYEQYFGPGTRLTVT.

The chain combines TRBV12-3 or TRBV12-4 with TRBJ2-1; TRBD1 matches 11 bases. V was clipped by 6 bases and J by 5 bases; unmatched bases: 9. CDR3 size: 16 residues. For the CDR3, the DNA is TGTGCCAGCAGCCCCCCCGGGACAGGGGGTAACAATGAGCAGTTCTTC. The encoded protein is CASSPPGTGGNNEQFF.

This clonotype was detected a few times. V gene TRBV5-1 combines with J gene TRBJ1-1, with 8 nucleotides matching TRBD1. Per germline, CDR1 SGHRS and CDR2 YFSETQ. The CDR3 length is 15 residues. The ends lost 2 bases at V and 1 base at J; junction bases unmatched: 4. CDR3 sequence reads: CASSLQGQANTEAFF. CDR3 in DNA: TGCGCCAGCAGCTTACAGGGACAGGCGAACACTGAAGCTTTCTTT. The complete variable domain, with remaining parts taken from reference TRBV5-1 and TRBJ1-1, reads KAGVTQTPRYLIKTRGQQVTLSCSPISGHRSVSWYQQTPGQGLQFLFEYFSETQRNKGNFPGRFSGRQFSNSRSEMNVSTLELGDSALYLCASSLQGQANTEAFFGQGTRLTVV.

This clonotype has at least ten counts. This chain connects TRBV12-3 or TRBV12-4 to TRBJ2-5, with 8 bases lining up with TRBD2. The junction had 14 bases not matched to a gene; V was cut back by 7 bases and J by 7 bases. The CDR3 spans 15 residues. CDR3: CASTRSGVTRGTQYF. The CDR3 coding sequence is TGTGCCAGCACCCGTAGCGGGGTCACACGCGGGACCCAGTACTTC.

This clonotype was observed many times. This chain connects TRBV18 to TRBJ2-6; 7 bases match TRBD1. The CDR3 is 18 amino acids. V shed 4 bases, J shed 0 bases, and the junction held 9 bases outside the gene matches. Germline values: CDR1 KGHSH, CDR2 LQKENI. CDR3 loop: CASSRTGTANSGANVLTF. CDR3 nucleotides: TGTGCCAGCTCACGAACCGGGACAGCGAACTCTGGGGCCAACGTCCTGACTTTC.

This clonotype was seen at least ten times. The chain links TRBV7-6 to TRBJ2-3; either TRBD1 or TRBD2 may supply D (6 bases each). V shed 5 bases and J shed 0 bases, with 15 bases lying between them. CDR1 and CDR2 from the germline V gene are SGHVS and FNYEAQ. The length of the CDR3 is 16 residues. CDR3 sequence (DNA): TGTGCCAGCAGCCGATACAAGGGGGGAAGCACAGATACGCAGTATTTT. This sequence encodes CASSRYKGGSTDTQYF.

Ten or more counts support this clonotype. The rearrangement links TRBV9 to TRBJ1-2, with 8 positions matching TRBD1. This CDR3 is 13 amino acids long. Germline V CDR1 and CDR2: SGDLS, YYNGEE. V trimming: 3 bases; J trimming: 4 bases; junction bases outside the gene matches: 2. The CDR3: CASSAGTGYGYTF. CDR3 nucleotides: TGTGCCAGCAGCGCCGGGACAGGCTATGGCTACACCTTC.

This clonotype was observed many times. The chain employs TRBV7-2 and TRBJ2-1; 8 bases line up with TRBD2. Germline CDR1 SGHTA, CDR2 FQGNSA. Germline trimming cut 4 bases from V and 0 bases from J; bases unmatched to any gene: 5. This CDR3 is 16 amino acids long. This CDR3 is CASSSLAVSSYNEQFF. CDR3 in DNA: TGTGCCAGCAGCTCACTAGCGGTAAGCTCCTACAATGAGCAGTTCTTC.

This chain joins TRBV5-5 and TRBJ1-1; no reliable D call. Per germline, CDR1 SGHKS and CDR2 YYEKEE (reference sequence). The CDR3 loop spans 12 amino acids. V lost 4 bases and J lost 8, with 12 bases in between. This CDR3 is CASSIRGGEAFF. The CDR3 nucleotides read TGTGCCAGCAGCATACGGGGAGGCGAAGCTTTCTTT.

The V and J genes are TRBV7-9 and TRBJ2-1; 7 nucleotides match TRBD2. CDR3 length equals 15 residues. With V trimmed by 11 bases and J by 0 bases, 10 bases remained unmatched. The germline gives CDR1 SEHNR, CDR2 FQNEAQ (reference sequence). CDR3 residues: CAGRADSLSYNEQFF. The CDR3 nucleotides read TGTGCCGGGAGGGCTGATTCCCTCTCCTACAATGAGCAGTTCTTC.

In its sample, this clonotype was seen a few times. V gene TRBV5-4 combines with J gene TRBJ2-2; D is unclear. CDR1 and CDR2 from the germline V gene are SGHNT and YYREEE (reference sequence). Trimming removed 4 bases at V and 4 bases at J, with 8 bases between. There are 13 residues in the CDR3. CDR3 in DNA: TGTGCCAGCAGCCTCACCCCCACCGGGGAGCTGTTTTTT. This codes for CASSLTPTGELFF.

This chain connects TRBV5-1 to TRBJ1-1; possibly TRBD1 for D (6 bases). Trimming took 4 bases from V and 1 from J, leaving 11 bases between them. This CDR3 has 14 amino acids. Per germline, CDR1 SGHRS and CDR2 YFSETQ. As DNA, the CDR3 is TGCGCCAGCAGCGGTGGACAGTCGAACACTGAAGCTTTCTTT. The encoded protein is CASSGGQSNTEAFF.

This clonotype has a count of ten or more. CDR3 amino acids: CATSDDRGTGELFF. The DNA for the CDR3 is TGTGCCACCAGTGATGACAGGGGGACCGGGGAGCTGTTTTTT. This sequence joins TRBV24-1 and TRBJ2-2; TRBD1 agrees at 9 bases. The CDR3 spans 14 residues. The V gene end was trimmed by 3 bases and the J gene end by 5 bases; junction bases not matched to a gene: 0. CDR1 is KGHDR, CDR2 SFDVKD, per germline.

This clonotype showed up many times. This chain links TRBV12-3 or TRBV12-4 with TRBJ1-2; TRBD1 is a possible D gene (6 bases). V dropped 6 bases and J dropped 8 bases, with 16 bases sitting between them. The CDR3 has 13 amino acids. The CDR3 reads CASSRTAPLGYTF. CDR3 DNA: TGTGCCAGCAGCCGGACAGCTCCCCTGGGCTACACCTTC.

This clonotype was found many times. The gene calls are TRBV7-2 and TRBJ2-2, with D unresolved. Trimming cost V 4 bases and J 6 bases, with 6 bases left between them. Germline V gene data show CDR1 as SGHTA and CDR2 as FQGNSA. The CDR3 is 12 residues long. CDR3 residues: CASSSPSGELFF. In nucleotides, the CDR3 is TGTGCCAGCAGCTCCCCCTCCGGGGAGCTGTTTTTT.

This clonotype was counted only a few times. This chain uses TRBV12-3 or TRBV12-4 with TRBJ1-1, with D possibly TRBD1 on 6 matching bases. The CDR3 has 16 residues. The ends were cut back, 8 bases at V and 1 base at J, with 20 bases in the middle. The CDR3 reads CASAPGGGARNTEAFF. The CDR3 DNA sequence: TGTGCCAGCGCGCCGGGCGGGGGGGCAAGGAACACTGAAGCTTTCTTT.

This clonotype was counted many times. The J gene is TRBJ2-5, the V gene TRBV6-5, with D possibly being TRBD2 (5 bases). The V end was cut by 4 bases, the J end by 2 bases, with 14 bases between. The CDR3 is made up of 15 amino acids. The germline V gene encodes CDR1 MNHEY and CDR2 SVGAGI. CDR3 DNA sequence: TGTGCCAGCAGTTCCCCTCGGGGTTCACAAGAGACCCAGTACTTC. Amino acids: CASSSPRGSQETQYF.

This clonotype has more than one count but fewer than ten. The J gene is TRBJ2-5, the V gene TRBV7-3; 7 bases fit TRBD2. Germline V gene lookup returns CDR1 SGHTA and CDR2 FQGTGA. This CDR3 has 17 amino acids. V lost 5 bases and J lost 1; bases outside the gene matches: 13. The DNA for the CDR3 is TGTGCCAGCAGCGCCTACCCCGCGTCTAGCGGCCAAGAGACCCAGTACTTC. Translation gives CASSAYPASSGQETQYF.

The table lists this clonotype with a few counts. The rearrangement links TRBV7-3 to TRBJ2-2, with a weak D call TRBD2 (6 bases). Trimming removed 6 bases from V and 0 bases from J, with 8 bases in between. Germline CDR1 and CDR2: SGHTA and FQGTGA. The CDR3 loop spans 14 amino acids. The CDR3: CASRRGTNTGELFF. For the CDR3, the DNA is TGTGCCAGCAGGCGCGGGACGAACACCGGGGAGCTGTTTTTT.

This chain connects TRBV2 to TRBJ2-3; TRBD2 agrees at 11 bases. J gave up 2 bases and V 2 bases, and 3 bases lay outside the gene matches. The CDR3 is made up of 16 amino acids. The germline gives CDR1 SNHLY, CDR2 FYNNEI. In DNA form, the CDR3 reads TGTGCCAGCAGTGAAACTAGCGGGGGAATCACAGATACGCAGTATTTT. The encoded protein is CASSETSGGITDTQYF.

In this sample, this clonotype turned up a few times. The CDR3 bases are TGTGCCAGCACCCCCGCGGACAGGATTAACACCGGGGAGCTGTTTTTT. Translating gives CASTPADRINTGELFF. V is TRBV12-3 or TRBV12-4 and J is TRBJ2-2, with 7 bases aligning to TRBD1. V was clipped by 7 bases and J by 2 bases; unmatched bases: 10. The CDR3 runs 16 residues.

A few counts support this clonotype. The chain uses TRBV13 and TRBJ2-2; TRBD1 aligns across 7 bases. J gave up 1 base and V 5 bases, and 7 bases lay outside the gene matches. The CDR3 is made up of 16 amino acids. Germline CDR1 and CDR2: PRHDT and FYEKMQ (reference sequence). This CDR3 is CASSPRRQGNTGELFF. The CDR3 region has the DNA TGTGCCAGCAGCCCCAGACGACAGGGGAACACCGGGGAGCTGTTTTTT.

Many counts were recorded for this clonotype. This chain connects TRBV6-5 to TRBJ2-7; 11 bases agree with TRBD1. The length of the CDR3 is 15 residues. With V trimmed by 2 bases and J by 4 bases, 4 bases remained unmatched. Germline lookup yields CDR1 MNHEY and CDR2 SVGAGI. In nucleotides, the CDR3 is TGTGCCAGCAGTTACCGTGGACAGGGGGCGTACGAGCAGTACTTC. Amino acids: CASSYRGQGAYEQYF.

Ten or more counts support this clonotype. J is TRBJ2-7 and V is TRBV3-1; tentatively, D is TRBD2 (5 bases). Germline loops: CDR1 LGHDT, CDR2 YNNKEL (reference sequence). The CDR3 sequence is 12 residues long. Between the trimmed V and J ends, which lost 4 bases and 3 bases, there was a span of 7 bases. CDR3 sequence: CASSLGVYEQYF. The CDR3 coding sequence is TGTGCCAGCAGCCTCGGGGTCTACGAGCAGTACTTC.

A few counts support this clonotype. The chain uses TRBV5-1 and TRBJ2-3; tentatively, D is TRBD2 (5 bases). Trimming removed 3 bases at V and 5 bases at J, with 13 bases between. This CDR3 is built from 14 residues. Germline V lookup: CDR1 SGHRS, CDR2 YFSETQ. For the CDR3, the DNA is TGCGCCAGCAGCTCTACTAGTAAGGGAGATACGCAGTATTTT. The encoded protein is CASSSTSKGDTQYF. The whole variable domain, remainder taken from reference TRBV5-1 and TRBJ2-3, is KAGVTQTPRYLIKTRGQQVTLSCSPISGHRSVSWYQQTPGQGLQFLFEYFSETQRNKGNFPGRFSGRQFSNSRSEMNVSTLELGDSALYLCASSSTSKGDTQYFGPGTRLTVL.